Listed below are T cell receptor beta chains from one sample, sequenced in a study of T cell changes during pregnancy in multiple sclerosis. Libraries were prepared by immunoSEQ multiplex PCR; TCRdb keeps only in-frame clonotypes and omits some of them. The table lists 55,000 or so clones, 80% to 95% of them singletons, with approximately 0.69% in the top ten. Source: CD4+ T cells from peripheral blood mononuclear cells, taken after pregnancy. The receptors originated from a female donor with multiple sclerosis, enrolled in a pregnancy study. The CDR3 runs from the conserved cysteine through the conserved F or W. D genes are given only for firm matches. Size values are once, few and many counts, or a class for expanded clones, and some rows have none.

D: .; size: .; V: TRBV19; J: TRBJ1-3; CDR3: CASRRTGNTIYF; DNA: TGTGCCAGTAGGAGAACTGGAAACACCATATATTTT
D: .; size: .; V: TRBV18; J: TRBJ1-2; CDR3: CASSPTGIGYTF; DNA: TGTGCCAGCTCACCAACAGGGATTGGCTACACCTTC
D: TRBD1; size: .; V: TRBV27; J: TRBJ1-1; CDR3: CASSPGDRRGAFF; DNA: TGTGCCAGCAGTCCAGGGGACAGGCGGGGGGCTTTCTTT
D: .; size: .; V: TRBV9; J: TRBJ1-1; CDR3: CASSLRDDTEAFF; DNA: TGTGCCAGCAGCCTCAGGGATGACACTGAAGCTTTCTTT
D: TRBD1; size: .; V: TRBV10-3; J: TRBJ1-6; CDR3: CAISESTGGGRYNSPLHF; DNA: TGTGCCATCAGTGAGTCGACTGGAGGGGGCCGGTATAATTCACCCCTCCACTTT
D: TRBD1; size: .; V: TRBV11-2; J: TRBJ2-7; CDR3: CASSLGTGAYEQYF; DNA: TGTGCCAGCAGCTTAGGGACAGGGGCCTACGAGCAGTACTTC
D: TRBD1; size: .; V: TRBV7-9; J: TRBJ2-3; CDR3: CASSFGQGMSTDTQYF; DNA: TGTGCCAGCAGCTTCGGACAGGGGATGTCAACAGATACGCAGTATTTT
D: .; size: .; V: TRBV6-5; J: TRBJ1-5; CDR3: CASSLRRINQPQHF; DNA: TGTGCCAGCAGTTTAAGGAGGATCAATCAGCCCCAGCATTTT
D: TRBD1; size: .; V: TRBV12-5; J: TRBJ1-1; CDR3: CASGLVGTANTEAFF; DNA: TGTGCTAGTGGTTTGGTAGGGACAGCAAACACTGAAGCTTTCTTT
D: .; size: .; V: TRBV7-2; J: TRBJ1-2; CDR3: CATGGATTGYTF; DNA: TGTGCCACCGGCGGGGCTACTACTGGATACACCTTC
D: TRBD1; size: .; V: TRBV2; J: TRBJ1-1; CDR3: CASGDRGVSEAFF; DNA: TGTGCCAGCGGAGACAGGGGAGTTTCTGAAGCTTTCTTT
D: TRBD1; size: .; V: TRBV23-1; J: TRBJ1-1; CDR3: CASSHRDSENTEAFF; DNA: TGCGCCAGCAGTCATAGGGACAGCGAGAACACTGAAGCTTTCTTT
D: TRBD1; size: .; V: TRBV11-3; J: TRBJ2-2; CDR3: CASSLRQGSGELFF; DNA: TGTGCCAGCAGCTTAAGACAGGGGTCCGGGGAGCTGTTTTTT
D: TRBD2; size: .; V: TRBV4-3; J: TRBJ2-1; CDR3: CASSSKRGAGNEQFF; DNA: TGCGCCAGCAGTAGCAAGCGGGGGGCGGGGAATGAGCAGTTCTTC
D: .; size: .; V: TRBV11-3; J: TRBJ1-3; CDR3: CASSFHPGDTIYF; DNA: TGTGCCAGCAGCTTCCACCCCGGGGACACCATATATTTT
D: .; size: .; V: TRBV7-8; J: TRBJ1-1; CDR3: CASSTRESFGTEAFF; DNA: TGTGCCAGCAGCACTAGGGAGTCTTTCGGGACTGAAGCTTTCTTT
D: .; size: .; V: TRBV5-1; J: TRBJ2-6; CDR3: CASSLKEGPRGANVLTF; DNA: TGCGCCAGCAGCTTGAAAGAGGGCCCTCGCGGGGCCAACGTCCTGACTTTC
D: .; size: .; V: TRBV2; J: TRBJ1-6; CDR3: CASKGNNSPLHF; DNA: TGTGCCAGCAAGGGGAATAATTCACCCCTCCACTTT
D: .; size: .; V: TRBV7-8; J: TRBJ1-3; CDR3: CASSPPRSGNTIYF; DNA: TGTGCCAGCAGCCCCCCTCGCTCTGGAAACACCATATATTTT
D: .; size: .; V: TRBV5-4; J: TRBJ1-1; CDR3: CASSYTDGGLTEAFF; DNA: TGTGCCAGCAGCTACACTGACGGCGGGTTGACTGAAGCTTTCTTT
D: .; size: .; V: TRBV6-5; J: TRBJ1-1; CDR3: CASSYTRTEAFF; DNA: TGTGCCAGCAGTTACACCCGGACTGAAGCTTTCTTT
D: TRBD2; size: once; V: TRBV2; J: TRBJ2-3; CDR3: CASSDPWTSGASGTQYF; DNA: TGTGCCAGCAGTGACCCCTGGACTAGCGGGGCCTCGGGTACGCAGTATTTT
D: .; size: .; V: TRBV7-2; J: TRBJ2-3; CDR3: CASSSLDTQYF; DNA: TGTGCCAGCAGCTCCCTAGATACGCAGTATTTT
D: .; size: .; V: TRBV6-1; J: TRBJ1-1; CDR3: CASNLPGLNTEAFF; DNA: TGTGCCAGCAATCTACCGGGGTTGAACACTGAAGCTTTCTTT
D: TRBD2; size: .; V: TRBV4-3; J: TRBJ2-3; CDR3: CASSPGTSGVTDTQYF; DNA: TGCGCCAGCAGCCCCGGGACTAGCGGGGTCACAGATACGCAGTATTTT
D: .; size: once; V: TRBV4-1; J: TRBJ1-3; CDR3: CASSQDYRTGNTIYF; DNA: TGCGCCAGCAGCCAAGATTACAGGACTGGAAACACCATATATTTT
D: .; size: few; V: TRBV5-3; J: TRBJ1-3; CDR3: CARSYQGPGNTIYF; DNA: TGTGCCAGAAGCTATCAGGGTCCTGGAAACACCATATATTTT
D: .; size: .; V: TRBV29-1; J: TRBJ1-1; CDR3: CSVDSGVRAFF; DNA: TGCAGCGTTGATTCGGGGGTGAGGGCTTTCTTT
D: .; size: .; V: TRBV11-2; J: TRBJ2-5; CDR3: CASSLSLAETQYF; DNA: TGTGCCAGCAGCTTAAGTTTAGCAGAGACCCAGTACTTC
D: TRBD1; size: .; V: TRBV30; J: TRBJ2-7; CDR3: CAWDRTGASYEQYF; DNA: TGTGCCTGGGACAGGACAGGCGCCTCCTACGAGCAGTACTTC
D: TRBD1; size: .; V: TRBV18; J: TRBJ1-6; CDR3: CASSHLDRGNSPLHF; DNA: TGTGCCAGCTCACACCTGGACAGGGGTAATTCACCCCTCCACTTT
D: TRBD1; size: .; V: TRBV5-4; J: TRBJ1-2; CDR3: CASSPPGTVQIGYYTF; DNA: TGTGCCAGCAGCCCGCCCGGGACAGTCCAAATCGGTTACTACACCTTC
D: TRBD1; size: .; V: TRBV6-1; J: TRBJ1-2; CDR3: CASRSTGTNYGYTF; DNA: TGTGCCAGCAGATCGACAGGGACTAACTATGGCTACACCTTC
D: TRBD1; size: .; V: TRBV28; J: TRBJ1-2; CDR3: CASRQTGGDGGYTF; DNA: TGTGCCAGCAGACAGACAGGGGGCGATGGTGGCTACACCTTC
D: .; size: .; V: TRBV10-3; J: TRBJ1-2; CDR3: CAISESSGTSTYGYTF; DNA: TGTGCCATCAGTGAGTCCTCCGGGACATCCACCTATGGCTACACCTTC
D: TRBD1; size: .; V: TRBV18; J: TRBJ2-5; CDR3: CASTGTAQETQYF; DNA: TGTGCCAGCACGGGGACAGCCCAAGAGACCCAGTACTTC
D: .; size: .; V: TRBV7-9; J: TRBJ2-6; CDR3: CASSLGANSGANVLTF; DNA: TGTGCCAGCAGCTTAGGCGCCAACTCTGGGGCCAACGTCCTGACTTTC
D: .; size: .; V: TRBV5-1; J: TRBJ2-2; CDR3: CASSWAERGTGELFF; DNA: TGCGCCAGCAGCTGGGCCGAACGGGGGACCGGGGAGCTGTTTTTT
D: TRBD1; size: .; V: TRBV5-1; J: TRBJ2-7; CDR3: CASSSRQGMGTYEQYF; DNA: TGCGCCAGCAGCTCCCGACAGGGGATGGGGACCTACGAGCAGTACTTC
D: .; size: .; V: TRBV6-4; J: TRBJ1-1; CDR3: CASSPSGSTEAFF; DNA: TGTGCCAGCAGTCCCTCGGGGAGCACTGAAGCTTTCTTT
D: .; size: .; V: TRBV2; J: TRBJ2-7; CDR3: CASSRAWGQGGFGQYF; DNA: TGTGCCAGCAGTCGGGCTTGGGGACAAGGGGGATTCGGGCAGTACTTC
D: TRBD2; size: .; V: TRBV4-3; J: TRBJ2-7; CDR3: CASSQGTSQAYEQYF; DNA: TGCGCCAGCAGCCAAGGGACTAGCCAAGCCTACGAGCAGTACTTC
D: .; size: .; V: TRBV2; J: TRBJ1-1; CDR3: CASRYAGAEAFF; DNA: TGTGCCAGCAGGTACGCAGGGGCTGAAGCTTTCTTT
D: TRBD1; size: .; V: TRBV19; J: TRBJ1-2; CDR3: CASSNPPLVSGGLEYGYTF; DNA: TGTGCCAGTAGTAACCCCCCTTTGGTTTCAGGGGGGCTCGAATATGGCTACACCTTC
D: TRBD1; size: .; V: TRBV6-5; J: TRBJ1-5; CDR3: CASRMTGNQPQHF; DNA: TGTGCCAGCAGGATGACAGGGAATCAGCCCCAGCATTTT
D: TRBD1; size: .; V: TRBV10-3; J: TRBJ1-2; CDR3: CAIRGQGGNYGYTF; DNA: TGTGCCATCAGGGGACAGGGGGGTAACTATGGCTACACCTTC
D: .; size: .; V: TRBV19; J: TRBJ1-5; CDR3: CASTSGFSSSNQPQHF; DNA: TGTGCCAGTACCTCAGGTTTTTCCTCTAGCAATCAGCCCCAGCATTTT
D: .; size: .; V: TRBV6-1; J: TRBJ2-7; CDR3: CASRLGGPLYEQYF; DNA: TGTGCCAGCAGGCTCGGGGGACCCTTATACGAGCAGTACTTC
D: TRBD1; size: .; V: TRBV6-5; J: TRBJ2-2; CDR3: CASSYFTGGAGELFF; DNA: TGTGCCAGCAGTTACTTTACAGGGGGAGCCGGGGAGCTGTTTTTT
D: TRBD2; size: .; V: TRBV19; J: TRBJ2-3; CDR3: CASSTIAGGPGSVTQYF; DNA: TGTGCCAGTAGTACGATAGCGGGGGGGCCGGGCTCGGTTACGCAGTATTTT